A selection of T cell receptor beta chains follows, all from one sample in a study of type 1 regulatory T cells. Antigens of these TCRs are unknown. From the reads, TCRdb called clonotypes with MiXCR, one entry per CDR3 protein. The repertoire holds tens of thousands of distinct CDR3 sequences, with 45% to 50% as singletons. Sample: cultured non-Tr1 T cells, either the whole culture or a sorted T cell fraction (not recorded which). These receptors all come from a human donor in good health. CDR3s include the opening cysteine and the closing phenylalanine or tryptophan. Each record gives: J gene, V gene, clone size, D gene, CDR3 protein, CDR3 DNA. A D gene is named only where the DNA matches it firmly. Rows give clone size only sometimes, using once, few, many, or a class for an expanded clone.

>TRBJ1-4|TRBV6-6|NA|NA
CASSYSLVTEKLFF
TGTGCCAGCAGTTACTCGCTCGTTACTGAAAAACTGTTTTTT
>TRBJ1-4|TRBV5-1|few|NA
CASSRARGTNEKLFF
TGCGCCAGCAGCCGTGCTAGGGGCACTAATGAAAAACTGTTTTTT
>TRBJ2-2|TRBV7-2|NA|NA
CASSLALLNTGELFF
TGTGCCAGCAGCTTAGCGCTACTAAACACCGGGGAGCTGTTTTTT
>TRBJ1-4|TRBV4-1|NA|NA
CASSQGGVTNEKLFF
TGCGCCAGCAGCCAAGGGGGGGTGACTAATGAAAAACTGTTTTTT
>TRBJ2-1|TRBV7-7|NA|TRBD2
CASSLDGGGSNEQFF
TGTGCTAGCAGCTTAGATGGGGGGGGATCCAATGAGCAGTTCTTC
>TRBJ2-5|TRBV12-5|NA|NA
CASGPSGPGRTQYF
TGTGCTAGTGGACCGAGCGGGCCGGGGCGGACCCAGTACTTC
>TRBJ2-7|TRBV19|NA|TRBD2
CASSIAASGRNEQYF
TGTGCCAGTAGTATAGCGGCTAGCGGGCGCAACGAGCAGTACTTC
>TRBJ1-5|TRBV18|few|NA
CASSPTWLSNQPQHF
TGTGCCAGCTCACCAACATGGCTCTCCAATCAGCCCCAGCATTTT
>TRBJ2-7|TRBV20-1|few|NA
CSFRYEQYF
TGCAGTTTCCGCTACGAGCAGTACTTC
>TRBJ2-1|TRBV29-1|NA|TRBD2
CSDRTSALTSYNEQFF
TGCAGCGACCGGACTAGCGCTTTAACCTCCTACAATGAGCAGTTCTTC
>TRBJ2-7|TRBV6-6|NA|NA
CASRRQRTAYEQYF
TGTGCCAGCAGGAGGCAACGAACCGCCTACGAGCAGTACTTC
>TRBJ1-1|TRBV6-1|once|NA
CASSVGGTTEAFF
TGTGCCAGCAGTGTGGGGGGGACCACTGAAGCTTTCTTT
>TRBJ2-1|TRBV28|NA|NA
CASITSGPLGGEQFF
TGTGCCAGCATTACCTCGGGACCGTTAGGAGGGGAGCAGTTCTTC
>TRBJ2-5|TRBV5-1|NA|NA
CASSPGKGEETQYF
TGCGCCAGCAGCCCGGGGAAAGGGGAAGAGACCCAGTACTTC
>TRBJ2-7|TRBV19|few|NA
CASSIDLKGAESEQYF
TGTGCCAGTAGTATAGATCTTAAAGGGGCGGAATCCGAGCAGTACTTC
>TRBJ1-5|TRBV7-2|NA|NA
CASSPTGSNQPQHF
TGTGCCAGCAGCCCTACGGGTAGCAATCAGCCCCAGCATTTT
>TRBJ1-1|TRBV5-8|NA|TRBD1
CAIYRGGIAPGTEAFF
TGTGCCATTTACAGGGGCGGCATTGCACCGGGCACTGAAGCTTTCTTT
>TRBJ1-6|TRBV3-1|NA|NA
CASSQGGGASYNSPLHF
TGTGCCAGCAGCCAAGGAGGAGGGGCCTCCTATAATTCACCCCTCCACTTT
>TRBJ2-7|TRBV4-2|many|TRBD1
CASSQDGGTGFSEQYF
TGTGCCAGCAGCCAAGATGGTGGGACAGGGTTTTCCGAGCAGTACTTC
>TRBJ1-2|TRBV7-2|NA|TRBD1
CASSSGTGVGYTF
TGTGCCAGCAGCTCCGGGACAGGGGTCGGCTACACCTTC
>TRBJ1-5|TRBV20-1|once|TRBD1
CSAIIPTGGKGQPQHF
TGCAGTGCTATTATCCCGACAGGGGGTAAGGGCCAGCCCCAGCATTTT
>TRBJ1-5|TRBV19|NA|NA
CASKLQPYSNQPQHF
TGTGCCAGTAAGCTGCAGCCCTATAGCAATCAGCCCCAGCATTTT
>TRBJ2-7|TRBV20-1|NA|NA
CSARGEIGVHEQYF
TGCAGTGCTAGAGGCGAGATTGGAGTCCACGAGCAGTACTTC
>TRBJ2-3|TRBV5-5|NA|TRBD2
CASSPTSGGAADTQYF
TGTGCCAGCAGCCCGACTAGCGGGGGGGCTGCAGATACGCAGTATTTT
>TRBJ1-1|TRBV6-2/TRBV6-3|NA|NA
CASSYKGYTEAFF
TGTGCCAGCAGTTACAAGGGATACACTGAAGCTTTCTTT
>TRBJ2-7|TRBV19|NA|NA
CASSIDVGVSYEQYF
TGTGCCAGTAGTATAGATGTGGGGGTCTCCTACGAGCAGTACTTC
>TRBJ2-3|TRBV5-5|few|NA
CASSLGGRSTDTQYF
TGTGCCAGCAGCTTGGGGGGAAGGTCCACAGATACGCAGTATTTT
>TRBJ1-2|TRBV4-3|NA|NA
CASSLLLGDGYTF
TGCGCCAGCAGCCTGTTGCTGGGGGATGGCTACACCTTC
>TRBJ1-6|TRBV5-4|NA|TRBD1
CASSARTGNNSPLHF
TGTGCCAGCAGCGCTAGGACAGGGAACAATTCACCCCTCCACTTT
>TRBJ2-7|TRBV6-1|few|NA
CASTEGGPRLYEQYF
TGTGCCAGCACTGAGGGGGGGCCGCGGCTCTACGAGCAGTACTTC
>TRBJ1-1|TRBV2|NA|NA
CASVRGATEAFF
TGTGCCAGCGTGCGGGGGGCAACTGAAGCTTTCTTT
>TRBJ2-7|TRBV2|few|NA
CASSEDHEQYF
TGTGCCAGCAGTGAAGACCACGAGCAGTACTTC
>TRBJ2-3|TRBV20-1|NA|NA
CSARGRGESRDTQYF
TGCAGTGCTAGAGGAAGAGGGGAGTCGCGGGATACGCAGTATTTT
>TRBJ2-3|TRBV28|NA|NA
CASSPRSWGQYF
TGTGCCAGCAGTCCTCGTAGTTGGGGGCAGTATTTT
>TRBJ2-4|TRBV4-2|NA|NA
CASSRGAKNIQYF
TGTGCCAGCAGTAGGGGGGCCAAAAACATTCAGTACTTC
>TRBJ2-4|TRBV7-4|NA|NA
CASSLGARAKNIQYF
TGTGCCAGCAGCTTAGGGGCCCGGGCAAAAAACATTCAGTACTTC
>TRBJ2-3|TRBV28|NA|TRBD1
CASRDSNTDTQYF
TGTGCCAGTCGGGACAGCAACACAGATACGCAGTATTTT
>TRBJ1-1|TRBV5-4|few|TRBD1
CASSLAPGQGWTEAFF
TGTGCCAGCAGCTTGGCCCCGGGACAGGGTTGGACTGAAGCTTTCTTT
>TRBJ2-3|TRBV24-1|many|NA
CATSQSDTQYF
TGTGCCACCAGTCAATCAGATACGCAGTATTTT
>TRBJ2-1|TRBV20-1|NA|NA
CSAASGVYNEQFF
TGCAGTGCTGCCTCCGGAGTCTACAATGAGCAGTTCTTC
>TRBJ2-7|TRBV7-2|NA|NA
CASSLKNGGSYEQYF
TGTGCCAGCAGCTTAAAAAACGGTGGCTCCTACGAGCAGTACTTC
>TRBJ1-2|TRBV20-1|once|NA
CSARAQGYGYTF
TGCAGTGCTAGAGCGCAGGGCTATGGCTACACCTTC
>TRBJ2-7|TRBV7-2|few|NA
CASSPTAGIYEQYF
TGTGCCAGCAGCCCCACCGCAGGGATCTACGAGCAGTACTTC
>TRBJ2-1|TRBV5-5|few|NA
CASSLGPLGSGPSNEQFF
TGTGCCAGCAGCTTGGGACCCCTGGGTAGCGGCCCTAGCAATGAGCAGTTCTTC
>TRBJ1-6|TRBV6-2/TRBV6-3|few|TRBD1
CASSYPRDRGTPLHF
TGTGCCAGCAGTTACCCCCGGGACAGGGGTACACCCCTCCACTTT
>TRBJ2-3|TRBV5-6|few|NA
CASSLGTSRSTQYF
TGTGCCAGCAGCTTGGGGACATCGAGGAGTACGCAGTATTTT
>TRBJ2-1|TRBV24-1|NA|NA
CATSDPGQNEQFF
TGTGCCACCAGTGATCCAGGACAGAATGAGCAGTTCTTC
>TRBJ2-1|TRBV7-3|NA|TRBD1
CASSPRLTGRNEQFF
TGTGCCAGCAGCCCTAGATTGACAGGGCGGAATGAGCAGTTCTTC
>TRBJ1-2|TRBV7-2|NA|TRBD1
CTSSPAGTGANYGYTF
TGTACCAGCAGCCCAGCCGGGACAGGGGCTAACTATGGCTACACCTTC
>TRBJ2-7|TRBV2|NA|TRBD2
CASSGGGTGSYEQYF
TGTGCCAGCAGTGGGGGAGGGACGGGATCCTACGAGCAGTACTTC
>TRBJ1-5|TRBV5-1|NA|NA
CASSPEGSQPQHF
TGCGCCAGCAGCCCGGAGGGGAGCCAGCCCCAGCATTTT
>TRBJ1-1|TRBV7-9|NA|TRBD1
CATEHGTGKNTEAFF
TGTGCCACCGAGCACGGGACAGGGAAGAACACTGAAGCTTTCTTT
>TRBJ2-5|TRBV6-4|NA|NA
CASSDSGRGQETQYF
TGTGCCAGCAGTGACTCGGGCCGGGGGCAAGAGACCCAGTACTTC